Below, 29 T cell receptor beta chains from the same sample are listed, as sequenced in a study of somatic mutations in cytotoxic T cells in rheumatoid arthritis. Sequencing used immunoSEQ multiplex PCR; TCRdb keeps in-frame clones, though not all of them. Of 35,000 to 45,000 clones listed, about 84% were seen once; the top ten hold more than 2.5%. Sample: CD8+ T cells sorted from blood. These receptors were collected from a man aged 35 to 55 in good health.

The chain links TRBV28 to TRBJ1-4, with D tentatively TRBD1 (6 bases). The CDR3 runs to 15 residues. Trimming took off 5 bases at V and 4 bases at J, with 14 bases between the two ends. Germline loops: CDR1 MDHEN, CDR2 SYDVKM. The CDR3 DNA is TGTGCCAGCAGTGAATACGGGACAAGTAATGAAAAACTGTTTTTT. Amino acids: CASSEYGTSNEKLFF.

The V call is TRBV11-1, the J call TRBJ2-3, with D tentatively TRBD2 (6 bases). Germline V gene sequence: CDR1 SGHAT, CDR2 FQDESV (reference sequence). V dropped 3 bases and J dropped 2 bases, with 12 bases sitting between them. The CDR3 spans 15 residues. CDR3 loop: CASSLRDRVTDTQYF. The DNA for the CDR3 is TGTGCCAGCAGCTTGCGGGACCGGGTCACAGATACGCAGTATTTT.

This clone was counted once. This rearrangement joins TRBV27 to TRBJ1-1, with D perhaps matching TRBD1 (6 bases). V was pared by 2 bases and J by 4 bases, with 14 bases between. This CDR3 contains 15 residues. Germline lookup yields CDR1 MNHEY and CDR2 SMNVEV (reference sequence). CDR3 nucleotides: TGTGCCAGCAGTTTAGCGGGGGCGGACATCACTGAAGCTTTCTTT. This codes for CASSLAGADITEAFF.

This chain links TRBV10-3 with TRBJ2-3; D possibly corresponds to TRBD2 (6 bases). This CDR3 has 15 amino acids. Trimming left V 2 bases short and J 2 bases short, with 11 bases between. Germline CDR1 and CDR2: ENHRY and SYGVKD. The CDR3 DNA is TGTGCCATCAGTGAGACGCGGGATTACACAGATACGCAGTATTTT. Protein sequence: CAISETRDYTDTQYF.

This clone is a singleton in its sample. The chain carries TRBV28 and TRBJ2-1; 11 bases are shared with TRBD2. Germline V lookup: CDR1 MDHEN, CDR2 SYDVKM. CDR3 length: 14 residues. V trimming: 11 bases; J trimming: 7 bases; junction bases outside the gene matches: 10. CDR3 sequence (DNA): TGTGCCTTTAGCGGGAGGGCCCTCAGGAATGAGCAGTTCTTC. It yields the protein CAFSGRALRNEQFF.

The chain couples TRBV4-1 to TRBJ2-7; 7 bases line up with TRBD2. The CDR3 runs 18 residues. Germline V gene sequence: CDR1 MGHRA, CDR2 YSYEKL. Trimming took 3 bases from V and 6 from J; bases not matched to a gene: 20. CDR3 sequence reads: CASSHWPREGREFSEQYF. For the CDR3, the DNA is TGCGCCAGCAGCCACTGGCCCAGGGAGGGGCGGGAGTTTAGCGAGCAGTACTTC.

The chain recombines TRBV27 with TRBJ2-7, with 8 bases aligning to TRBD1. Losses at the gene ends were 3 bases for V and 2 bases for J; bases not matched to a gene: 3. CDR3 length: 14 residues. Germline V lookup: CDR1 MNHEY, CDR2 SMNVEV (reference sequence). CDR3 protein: CASSFGTGPYEQYF. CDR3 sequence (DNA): TGTGCCAGCAGTTTTGGGACAGGACCCTACGAGCAGTACTTC.

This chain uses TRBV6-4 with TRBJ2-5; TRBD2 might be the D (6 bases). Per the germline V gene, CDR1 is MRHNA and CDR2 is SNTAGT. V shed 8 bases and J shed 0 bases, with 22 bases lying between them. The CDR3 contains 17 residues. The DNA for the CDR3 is TGTGCCAGCCACACGGGGACCCCCAGCGGGTACCAAGAGACCCAGTACTTC. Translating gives CASHTGTPSGYQETQYF.

CDR3 sequence (DNA): TGCGCCAGCGCCCTCGAGAATGAGCGGAAGCTGTTTTTT. This codes for CASALENERKLFF. J is TRBJ1-4 and V is TRBV5-1; unclear D gene. The CDR3 extends over 13 amino acids. V was cut by 7 bases and J by 14 bases, with 21 bases left in between. Looked up from germline, CDR1 is SGHRS and CDR2 is YFSETQ.

Here the CDR3 reads CASSIVRELYNEQFF. The CDR3, as DNA: TGTGCCAGTAGTATAGTCAGGGAGCTCTACAATGAGCAGTTCTTC. The chain joins TRBV19 to TRBJ2-1; D may be TRBD1 or TRBD2 (5 bases each). CDR1 and CDR2 from the germline V gene are LNHDA and SQIVND (reference sequence). V dropped 1 base and J dropped 3 bases, with 10 bases sitting between them. This CDR3 is built from 15 residues.

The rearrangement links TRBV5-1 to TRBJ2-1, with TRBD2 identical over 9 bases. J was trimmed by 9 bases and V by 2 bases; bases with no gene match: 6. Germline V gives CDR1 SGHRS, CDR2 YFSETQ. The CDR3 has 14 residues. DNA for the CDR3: TGCGCCAGCAGCTTTCGGCTAGCGGGAAGTGAGCAGTTCTTC. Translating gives CASSFRLAGSEQFF.

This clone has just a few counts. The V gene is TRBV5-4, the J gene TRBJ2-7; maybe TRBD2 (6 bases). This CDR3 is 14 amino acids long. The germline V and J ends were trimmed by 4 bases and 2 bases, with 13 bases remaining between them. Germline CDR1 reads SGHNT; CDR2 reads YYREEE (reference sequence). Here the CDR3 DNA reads TGTGCCAGCAGCGCTGGGGAGGTAGCCTACGAGCAGTACTTC. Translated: CASSAGEVAYEQYF.

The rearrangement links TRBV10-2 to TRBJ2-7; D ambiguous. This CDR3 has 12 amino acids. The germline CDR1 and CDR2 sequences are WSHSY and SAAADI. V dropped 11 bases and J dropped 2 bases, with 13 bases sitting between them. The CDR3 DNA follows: TGCGCCGGCGTCCGGCAAACCTACGAGCAGTACTTC. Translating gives CAGVRQTYEQYF.

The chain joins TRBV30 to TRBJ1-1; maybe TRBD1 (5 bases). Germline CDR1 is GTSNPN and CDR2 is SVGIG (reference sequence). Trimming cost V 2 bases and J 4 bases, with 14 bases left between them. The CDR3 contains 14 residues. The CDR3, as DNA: TGTGCCTGGAGTAAGATCGGGGGGGGCACTGAAGCTTTCTTT. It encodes CAWSKIGGGTEAFF.

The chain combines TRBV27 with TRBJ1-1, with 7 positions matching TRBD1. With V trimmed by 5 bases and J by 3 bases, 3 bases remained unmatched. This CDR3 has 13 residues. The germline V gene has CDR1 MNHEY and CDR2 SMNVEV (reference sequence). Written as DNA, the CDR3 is TGTGCCAGCAGTCACAGGGGTTACACTGAAGCTTTCTTT. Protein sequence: CASSHRGYTEAFF.

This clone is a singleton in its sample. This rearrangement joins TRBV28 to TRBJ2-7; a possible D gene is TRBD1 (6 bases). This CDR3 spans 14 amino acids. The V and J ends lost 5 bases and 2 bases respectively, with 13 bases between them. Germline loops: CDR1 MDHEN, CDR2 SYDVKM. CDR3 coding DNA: TGTGCCAGCAGTGAAACAGGGTACGCCTACGAGCAGTACTTC. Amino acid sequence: CASSETGYAYEQYF.

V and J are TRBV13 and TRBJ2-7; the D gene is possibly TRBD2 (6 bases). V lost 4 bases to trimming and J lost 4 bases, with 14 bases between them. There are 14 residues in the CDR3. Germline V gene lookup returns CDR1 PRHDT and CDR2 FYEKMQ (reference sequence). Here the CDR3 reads CASSSRDSNYEQYF. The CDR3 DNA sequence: TGTGCCAGCAGCTCCCGGGACTCGAATTACGAGCAGTACTTC.

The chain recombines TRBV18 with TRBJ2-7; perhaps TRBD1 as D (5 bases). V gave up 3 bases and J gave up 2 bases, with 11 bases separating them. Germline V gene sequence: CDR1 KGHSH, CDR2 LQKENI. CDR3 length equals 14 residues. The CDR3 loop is CASSPADNTYEQYF. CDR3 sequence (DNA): TGTGCCAGCTCACCCGCGGACAACACCTACGAGCAGTACTTC.

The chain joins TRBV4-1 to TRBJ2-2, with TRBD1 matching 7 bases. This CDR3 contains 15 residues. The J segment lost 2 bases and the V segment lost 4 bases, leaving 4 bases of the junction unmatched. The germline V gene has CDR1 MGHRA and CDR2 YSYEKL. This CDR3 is CASSPRTGNTGELFF. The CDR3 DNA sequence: TGCGCCAGCAGCCCAAGGACAGGTAACACCGGGGAGCTGTTTTTT.

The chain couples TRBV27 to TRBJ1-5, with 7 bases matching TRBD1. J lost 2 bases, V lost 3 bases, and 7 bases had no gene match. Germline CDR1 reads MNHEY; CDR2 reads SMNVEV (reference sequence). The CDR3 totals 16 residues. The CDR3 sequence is CASSFEGASGNQPQHF. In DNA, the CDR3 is TGTGCCAGCAGTTTCGAGGGGGCGTCAGGCAATCAGCCCCAGCATTTT.

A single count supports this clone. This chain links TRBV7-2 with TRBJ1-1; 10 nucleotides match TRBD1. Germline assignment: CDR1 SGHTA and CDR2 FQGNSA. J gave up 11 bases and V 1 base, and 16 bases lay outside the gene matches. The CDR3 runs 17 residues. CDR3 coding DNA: TGTGCCAGCAGCTTAGAAGTTATGGGGCGGGACAGGGGAGGTGCTTTCTTT. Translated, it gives CASSLEVMGRDRGGAFF.

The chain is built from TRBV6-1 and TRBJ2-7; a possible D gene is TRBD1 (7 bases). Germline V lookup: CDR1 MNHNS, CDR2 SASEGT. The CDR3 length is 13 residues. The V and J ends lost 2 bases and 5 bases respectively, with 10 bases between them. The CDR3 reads CASSESGGNEQYF. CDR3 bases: TGTGCCAGCAGTGAATCAGGGGGGAACGAGCAGTACTTC.

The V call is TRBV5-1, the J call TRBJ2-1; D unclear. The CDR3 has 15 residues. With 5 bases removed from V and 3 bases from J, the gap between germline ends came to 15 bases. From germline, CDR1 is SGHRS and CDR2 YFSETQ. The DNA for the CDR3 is TGCGCCAGCAGTCTGACCAGGCTGGGCTACAATGAGCAGTTCTTC. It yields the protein CASSLTRLGYNEQFF.

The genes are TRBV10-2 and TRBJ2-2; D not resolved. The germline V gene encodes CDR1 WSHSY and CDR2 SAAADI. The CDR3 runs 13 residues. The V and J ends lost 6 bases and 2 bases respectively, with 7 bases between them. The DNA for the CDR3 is TGCGCCAGCAGCGGCACCAACACCGGGGAGCTGTTTTTT. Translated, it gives CASSGTNTGELFF.

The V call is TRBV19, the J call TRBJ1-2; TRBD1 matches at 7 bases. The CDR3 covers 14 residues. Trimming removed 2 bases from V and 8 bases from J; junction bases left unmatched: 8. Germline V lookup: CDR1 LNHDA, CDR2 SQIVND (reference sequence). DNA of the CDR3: TGTGCCAGTAGTATATCCGGGACAGCAAGGGGCTACACCTTC. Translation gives CASSISGTARGYTF.

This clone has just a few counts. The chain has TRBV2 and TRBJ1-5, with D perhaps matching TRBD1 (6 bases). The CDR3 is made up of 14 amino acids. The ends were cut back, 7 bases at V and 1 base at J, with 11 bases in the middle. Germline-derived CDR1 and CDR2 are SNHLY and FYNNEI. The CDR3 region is CASKGVPSNQPQHF. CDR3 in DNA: TGTGCCAGCAAGGGGGTCCCGAGCAATCAGCCCCAGCATTTT.

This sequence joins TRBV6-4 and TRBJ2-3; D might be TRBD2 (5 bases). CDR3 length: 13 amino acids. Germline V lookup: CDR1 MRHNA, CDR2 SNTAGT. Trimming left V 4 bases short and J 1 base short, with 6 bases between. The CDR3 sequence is CASSGSGTDTQYF. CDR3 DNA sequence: TGTGCCAGCAGTGGTAGCGGCACAGATACGCAGTATTTT.

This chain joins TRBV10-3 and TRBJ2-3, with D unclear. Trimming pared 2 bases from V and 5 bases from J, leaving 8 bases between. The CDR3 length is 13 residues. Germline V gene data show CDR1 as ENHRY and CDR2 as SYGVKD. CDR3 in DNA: TGTGCCATCAGTGAGAATCCGGAAGATACGCAGTATTTT. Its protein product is CAISENPEDTQYF.

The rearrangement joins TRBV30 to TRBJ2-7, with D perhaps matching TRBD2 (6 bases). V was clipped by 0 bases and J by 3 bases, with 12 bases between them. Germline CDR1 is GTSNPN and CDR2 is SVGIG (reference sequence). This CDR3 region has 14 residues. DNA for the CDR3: TGTGCCTGGAGTGTAGGGGCGGGGTTCTACGAGCAGTACTTC. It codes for CAWSVGAGFYEQYF.